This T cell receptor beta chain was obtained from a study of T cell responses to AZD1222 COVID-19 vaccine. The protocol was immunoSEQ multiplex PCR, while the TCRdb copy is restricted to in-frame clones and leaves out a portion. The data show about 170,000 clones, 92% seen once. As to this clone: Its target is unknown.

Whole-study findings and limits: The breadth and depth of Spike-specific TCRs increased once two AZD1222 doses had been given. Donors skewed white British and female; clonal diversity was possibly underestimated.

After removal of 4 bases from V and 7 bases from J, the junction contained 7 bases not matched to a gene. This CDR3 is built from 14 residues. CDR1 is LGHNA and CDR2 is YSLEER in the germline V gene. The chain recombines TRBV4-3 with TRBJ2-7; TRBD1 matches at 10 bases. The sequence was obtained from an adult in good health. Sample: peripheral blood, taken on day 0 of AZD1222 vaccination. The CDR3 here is CASSRTGGGGEQYF. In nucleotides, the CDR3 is TGCGCCAGCAGCCGGACAGGGGGAGGTGGGGAGCAGTACTTC.